This T cell receptor (beta chain) came from a study of control samples from healthy donors and cancer patients. TCRdb's table, derived via immunoSEQ multiplex PCR, lists solely in-frame clones and lacks some. The repertoire has around 82,000 clones, about 89% of them found once; the top ten carry more than 5.5%. The V and J ends lost 0 bases and 8 bases respectively, with 11 bases between them. The CDR3 is made up of 14 amino acids. The germline gives CDR1 LGHNA, CDR2 YSLEER. This receptor was identified in a man in his fifties or sixties in good health. This chain links TRBV4-3 with TRBJ2-1; D is undetermined. What was sequenced was blood. Written as DNA, the CDR3 is TGCGCCAGCAGCCAAGATGGGTTGGATTATGAGCAGTTCTTC. It is translated as CASSQDGLDYEQFF.